The 28 T cell receptor beta chains below all came from one sample that was sequenced in a study of blood T cell repertoires in COVID-19. The assay was immunoSEQ multiplex PCR, and TCRdb's table has in-frame clones only and misses some. The data show 60,000 to 85,000 clones, around 70% seen once. Sequencing was carried out using peripheral blood. These receptors were taken from a man aged 65-85 years with acute or convalescent COVID-19.

The rearrangement joins TRBV9 to TRBJ2-1, with a possible D match to TRBD2 (6 bases). Germline loops: CDR1 SGDLS, CDR2 YYNGEE. Trimming took 4 bases from V and 1 from J, leaving 15 bases between them. The CDR3 covers 16 residues. Here the CDR3 DNA reads TGTGCCAGCAGCTCGGAGGAGGGGAAGTCCTACAATGAGCAGTTCTTC. It specifies CASSSEEGKSYNEQFF. The full variable domain, completed using reference TRBV9 and TRBJ2-1, is DSGVTQTPKHLITATGQRVTLRCSPRSGDLSVYWYQQSLDQGLQFLIQYYNGEERAKGNILERFSAQQFPDLHSELNLSSLELGDSALYFCASSSEEGKSYNEQFFGPGTRLTVL.

The chain has TRBV4-1 and TRBJ2-1; 9 bases match TRBD1. The CDR3 is made up of 17 amino acids. V shed 0 bases and J 4 bases; nucleotides not matched to a gene: 7. Germline values: CDR1 MGHRA, CDR2 YSYEKL. CDR3 protein: CASSQDRRDRVYNEQFF. CDR3 sequence (DNA): TGCGCCAGCAGCCAAGATCGAAGGGACAGGGTATACAATGAGCAGTTCTTC.

The V call is TRBV6-2 or TRBV6-3, the J call TRBJ2-5; 9 bases line up with TRBD2. The J segment lost 5 bases and the V segment lost 2 bases, leaving 6 bases of the junction unmatched. Germline CDR1 reads MNHEY; CDR2 reads SVGEGT. The length of the CDR3 is 15 residues. CDR3 nucleotides: TGTGCCAGCAGTTACCCCTCAGCGGGAGGCGAGACCCAGTACTTC. It is translated as CASSYPSAGGETQYF.

The V call is TRBV7-9, the J call TRBJ2-7, with D maybe TRBD1 (6 bases). V gave up 5 bases and J gave up 2 bases, with 16 bases separating them. Germline CDR1 reads SEHNR; CDR2 reads FQNEAQ (reference sequence). This CDR3 contains 15 residues. CDR3 DNA: TGTGCCAGCAGCCCCTGGTCGGACAGCGCCTACGAGCAGTACTTC. Translating gives CASSPWSDSAYEQYF.

This chain joins TRBV7-9 and TRBJ1-5; 9 bases agree with TRBD1. The length of the CDR3 is 14 residues. Germline values: CDR1 SEHNR, CDR2 FQNEAQ (reference sequence). Trimming took 5 bases from V and 6 from J; bases not matched to a gene: 5. This chain's CDR3 is CASSPGTGIQPQHF. CDR3 coding DNA: TGTGCCAGCAGCCCTGGGACAGGGATTCAGCCCCAGCATTTT.

The chain couples TRBV9 to TRBJ2-5; 7 bases fit TRBD2. This CDR3 is built from 15 residues. V was clipped by 0 bases and J by 5 bases; unmatched bases: 7. Germline V gene lookup returns CDR1 SGDLS and CDR2 YYNGEE. The CDR3 sequence: CASSVDPSGGETQYF. DNA for the CDR3: TGTGCCAGCAGCGTAGATCCTAGCGGTGGGGAGACCCAGTACTTC. Together with reference TRBV9 and TRBJ2-5, the CDR3 gives the full variable domain: DSGVTQTPKHLITATGQRVTLRCSPRSGDLSVYWYQQSLDQGLQFLIQYYNGEERAKGNILERFSAQQFPDLHSELNLSSLELGDSALYFCASSVDPSGGETQYFGPGTRLLVL.

This clone has just a few counts. The CDR3 bases are TGTGCCAGCAGTTACTCCTACGGGACTGTTGGAAACACCATATATTTT. Protein sequence: CASSYSYGTVGNTIYF. The chain uses TRBV27 and TRBJ1-3, with D tentatively TRBD1 (5 bases). The CDR3 sequence is 16 residues long. Per germline, CDR1 MNHEY and CDR2 SMNVEV (reference sequence). Trimming removed 4 bases from V and 3 bases from J, with 16 bases in between.

V and J are TRBV29-1 and TRBJ1-1, with 9 bases fitting TRBD1. In germline, CDR1 is SQVTM, CDR2 ANQGSEA. This CDR3 comprises 14 residues. The J segment lost 6 bases and the V segment lost 7 bases, leaving 12 bases of the junction unmatched. CDR3: CSAVSTGGESEAFF. In DNA form, the CDR3 reads TGCAGCGCCGTATCCACAGGGGGCGAGTCTGAAGCTTTCTTT.

The genes are TRBV28 and TRBJ1-2; TRBD1 might be the D (5 bases). V lost 5 bases, J lost 0 bases, and 10 bases lay in between. Germline V gives CDR1 MDHEN, CDR2 SYDVKM. This CDR3 spans 14 amino acids. Here the CDR3 DNA reads TGTGCCAGCAGTCCCGGGGGTGCTAACTATGGCTACACCTTC. Amino acid sequence: CASSPGGANYGYTF.

The V call is TRBV11-3, the J call TRBJ2-1, with 11 bases matching TRBD2. The CDR3 length is 16 residues. J lost 5 bases, V lost 1 base, and 4 bases had no gene match. Germline-derived CDR1 and CDR2 are SGHNT and YENEEA. In DNA form, the CDR3 reads TGTGCCAGCAGCTTAGGCACTAGCGGGAGTCACAATGAGCAGTTCTTC. Protein sequence: CASSLGTSGSHNEQFF.

V gene TRBV6-1 combines with J gene TRBJ1-2; D is unclear. Germline CDR1 and CDR2: MNHNS and SASEGT. Trimming cost V 3 bases and J 9 bases, with 5 bases left between them. The CDR3 spans 10 residues. The CDR3 reads CASSELSYTF. DNA of the CDR3: TGTGCCAGCAGTGAGTTAAGCTACACCTTC.

This chain uses TRBV18 with TRBJ2-3; 7 positions match TRBD1. Germline V gene lookup returns CDR1 KGHSH and CDR2 LQKENI. V gave up 5 bases and J gave up 0 bases; unmatched junction bases: 5. The CDR3 loop spans 15 amino acids. In nucleotides, the CDR3 is TGTGCCAGCTCAAACCCGGGACAGAGCACAGATACGCAGTATTTT. Translated, it gives CASSNPGQSTDTQYF. The whole variable domain, filled in from reference TRBV18 and TRBJ2-3, reads NAGVMQNPRHLVRRRGQEARLRCSPMKGHSHVYWYRQLPEEGLKFMVYLQKENIIDESGMPKERFSAEFPKEGPSILRIQQVVRGDSAAYFCASSNPGQSTDTQYFGPGTRLTVL.

The rearrangement joins TRBV29-1 to TRBJ1-1; tentatively, D is TRBD1 (6 bases). V was clipped by 5 bases and J by 1 base, with 11 bases between them. The CDR3 has 13 residues. Per the germline V gene, CDR1 is SQVTM and CDR2 is ANQGSEA. The CDR3 DNA is TGCAGCGTTCAGGGACAAAAGAACACTGAAGCTTTCTTT. This translates into CSVQGQKNTEAFF.

This chain joins TRBV29-1 and TRBJ1-1, with TRBD1 as a possible D gene (6 bases). The CDR3 has 14 residues. Germline CDR1 and CDR2: SQVTM and ANQGSEA. Trimming stripped 7 bases from V and 0 bases from J, with 15 bases between. The CDR3 loop reads CSAGNRDMNTEAFF. The CDR3, as DNA: TGCAGCGCTGGGAACAGGGATATGAACACTGAAGCTTTCTTT. Combining the CDR3 with reference TRBV29-1 and TRBJ1-1 gives the whole variable domain SAVISQKPSRDICQRGTSLTIQCQVDSQVTMMFWYRQQPGQSLTLIATANQGSEATYESGFVIDKFPISRPNLTFSTLTVSNMSPEDSSIYLCSAGNRDMNTEAFFGQGTRLTVV.

J is TRBJ1-1 and V is TRBV18, with TRBD1 matching 8 bases. Germline values: CDR1 KGHSH, CDR2 LQKENI. V was clipped by 0 bases and J by 6 bases; unmatched bases: 6. CDR3 length equals 15 residues. The CDR3, as DNA: TGTGCCAGCTCACCACCGAGCCAGGGGGCGGCTGAAGCTTTCTTT. Protein sequence: CASSPPSQGAAEAFF.

The V gene is TRBV10-1, the J gene TRBJ2-7; 7 bases are a match to TRBD1. The CDR3 extends over 13 amino acids. J lost 4 bases, V lost 5 bases, and 5 bases had no gene match. Germline CDR1 WNHNN, CDR2 SYGVQD (reference sequence). The DNA of the CDR3 is TGCGCCAGCAGTCCGGGACAGCCTTACGAGCAGTACTTC. Residues: CASSPGQPYEQYF.

The V call is TRBV7-9, the J call TRBJ2-7; TRBD2 is a possible D gene (5 bases). CDR3 length equals 13 residues. The germline V gene encodes CDR1 SEHNR and CDR2 FQNEAQ (reference sequence). V lost 7 bases and J lost 2, with 12 bases in between. In DNA, the CDR3 is TGTGCCAGCATCCGGACGGGGACCTACGAGCAGTACTTC. Its protein product is CASIRTGTYEQYF. Combining the CDR3 with reference TRBV7-9 and TRBJ2-7 gives the whole variable domain DTGVSQNPRHKITKRGQNVTFRCDPISEHNRLYWYRQTLGQGPEFLTYFQNEAQLEKSRLLSDRFSAERPKGSFSTLEIQRTEQGDSAMYLCASIRTGTYEQYFGPGTRLTVT.

CDR3 amino acids: CASSETGSSGNTIYF. The DNA for the CDR3 is TGTGCCAGCAGTGAAACAGGGAGCTCTGGAAACACCATATATTTT. This chain uses TRBV2 with TRBJ1-3; tentatively, D is TRBD1 (6 bases). Germline CDR1 and CDR2: SNHLY and FYNNEI. This CDR3 spans 15 amino acids. Trimming shortened V by 2 bases and J by 0 bases, and 8 bases separated the two germline ends. The variable domain in full, with the rest retrieved from reference TRBV2 and TRBJ1-3, is EPEVTQTPSHQVTQMGQEVILRCVPISNHLYFYWYRQILGQKVEFLVSFYNNEISEKSEIFDDQFSVERPDGSNFTLKIRSTKLEDSAMYFCASSETGSSGNTIYFGEGSWLTVV.

This chain links TRBV5-8 with TRBJ2-1; TRBD1 matches 8 bases. Per germline, CDR1 SGHTS and CDR2 YDEGEE. This CDR3 has 15 residues. J was trimmed by 9 bases and V by 6 bases; bases with no gene match: 14. CDR3 in amino acids: CASIQGAAAFGEQFF. The CDR3 DNA sequence: TGTGCCAGCATCCAGGGGGCGGCAGCTTTTGGTGAGCAGTTCTTC.

The chain employs TRBV10-3 and TRBJ1-1; D not resolved. From germline, CDR1 is ENHRY and CDR2 SYGVKD. This CDR3 spans 13 amino acids. Trimming cost V 7 bases and J 5 bases, with 14 bases left between them. CDR3 DNA sequence: TGTGCCATCATAGGCACCACGGGGACTGAAGCTTTCTTT. Its translation: CAIIGTTGTEAFF.

The chain combines TRBV10-3 with TRBJ2-7; 8 bases line up with TRBD2. The CDR3 spans 14 residues. J was trimmed by 6 bases and V by 3 bases; bases with no gene match: 7. Germline V gene lookup returns CDR1 ENHRY and CDR2 SYGVKD. This CDR3 reads CAISELGLGPEQYF. The CDR3 DNA is TGTGCCATCAGTGAATTGGGACTAGGTCCCGAGCAGTACTTC.

The genes are TRBV3-1 (or the pseudogene TRBV3-2) and TRBJ2-3, with 9 bases lining up with TRBD2. Per the germline V gene, CDR1 is LGHDT and CDR2 is YNNKEL (reference sequence). The CDR3 spans 17 residues. V shed 2 bases and J 4 bases; nucleotides not matched to a gene: 10. As DNA, the CDR3 is TGTGCCAGCAGCCAATACCGGGGCGCGGGAGGGGCAGATACGCAGTATTTT. The encoded protein is CASSQYRGAGGADTQYF.

The rearrangement links TRBV19 to TRBJ2-2; a possible D gene is TRBD1 (5 bases). The CDR3 is 13 amino acids. Germline V gives CDR1 LNHDA, CDR2 SQIVND (reference sequence). V was pared by 7 bases and J by 3 bases, with 9 bases between. The CDR3 nucleotides read TGTGCCAGTATCCCCAGGGACACCGGGGAGCTGTTTTTT. Amino acid sequence: CASIPRDTGELFF.

The V gene is TRBV28, the J gene TRBJ2-5, with TRBD2 matching 8 bases. The CDR3 covers 14 residues. J gave up 7 bases and V 6 bases, and 10 bases lay outside the gene matches. Germline values: CDR1 MDHEN, CDR2 SYDVKM. CDR3 loop: CASRTGGERRTQYF. CDR3 sequence (DNA): TGTGCCAGCAGGACGGGGGGGGAAAGGAGGACCCAGTACTTC.

The V gene is TRBV11-3, the J gene TRBJ2-3; D is perhaps TRBD1 (5 bases). Germline CDR1 SGHNT, CDR2 YENEEA. Trimming shortened V by 2 bases and J by 6 bases, and 12 bases separated the two germline ends. This CDR3 comprises 14 residues. The CDR3 DNA reads as TGTGCCAGCAGCTTATCGGGCCCAGGGGATACGCAGTATTTT. Translated, it gives CASSLSGPGDTQYF.

V usage is TRBV30 and J usage is TRBJ2-7, with 8 bases identical to TRBD2. Germline lookup yields CDR1 GTSNPN and CDR2 SVGIG (reference sequence). This CDR3 has 13 residues. V dropped 8 bases and J dropped 0; count of bases not matched to a gene: 6. The CDR3 sequence is CARIAGPSYEQYF. CDR3 coding DNA: TGTGCCCGAATAGCGGGGCCCTCCTACGAGCAGTACTTC.

This clone appeared once. V gene TRBV5-1 combines with J gene TRBJ1-6; D is uncertain. The CDR3 has 15 amino acids. Deletions cut 1 base from V and 5 bases from J, with 10 bases between. Germline CDR1 and CDR2: SGHRS and YFSETQ. The chain's CDR3 is CASSLRGKDNSPLHF. DNA for the CDR3: TGCGCCAGCAGCTTGCGGGGAAAGGATAATTCACCCCTCCACTTT.

The chain links TRBV11-2 to TRBJ2-7; D perhaps matches TRBD1 (5 bases). Germline CDR1 is SGHAT and CDR2 is FQNNGV. CDR3 size: 14 residues. Trimming took off 0 bases at V and 3 bases at J, with 9 bases between the two ends. The CDR3 sequence: CASSLEAGHYEQYF. In DNA, the CDR3 is TGTGCCAGCAGCTTAGAGGCAGGGCACTACGAGCAGTACTTC.